The 14 T cell receptor beta chains below all came from one sample that was sequenced in a study of human T cells and chemical hapten exposure. TCRdb re-derived calls from the 5' RACE reads in MiXCR, one entry per CDR3 protein. Of roughly 110,000 distinct CDR3 sequences in the sample, approximately 19% were seen once. Unfractionated whole blood yielded the extracted total RNA. The receptor source for this set is a human donor in good health.

V and J are TRBV5-1 and TRBJ2-4, with D possibly TRBD2 on 6 matching bases. Germline CDR1 reads SGHRS; CDR2 reads YFSETQ. The CDR3 is 18 residues long. V lost 3 bases, J lost 0 bases, and 19 bases lay in between. For the CDR3, the DNA is TGCGCCAGCAGCTATGCAACCGGGACTTTTCAAGCCAAAAACATTCAGTACTTC. This encodes CASSYATGTFQAKNIQYF.

V gene TRBV7-2 combines with J gene TRBJ1-5, with D maybe TRBD1 (5 bases). The germline V gene encodes CDR1 SGHTA and CDR2 FQGNSA. This CDR3 is 16 amino acids long. Trimming stripped 5 bases from V and 4 bases from J, with 18 bases between. The CDR3 region has the DNA TGTGCCAGCAGCCCCCGGCAGGGTGTAGCAAATCAGCCCCAGCATTTT. It translates to CASSPRQGVANQPQHF. Based on the CDR3 plus reference TRBV7-2 and TRBJ1-5, the full variable domain is GAGVSQSPSNKVTEKGKDVELRCDPISGHTALYWYRQSLGQGLEFLIYFQGNSAPDKSGLPSDRFSAERTGGSVSTLTIQRTQQEDSAVYLCASSPRQGVANQPQHFGDGTRLSIL.

The V and J genes are TRBV5-1 and TRBJ2-2; D not resolved. The CDR3 consists of 14 residues. The germline V and J ends were trimmed by 4 bases and 2 bases, with 9 bases remaining between them. Germline values: CDR1 SGHRS, CDR2 YFSETQ. The CDR3 DNA reads as TGCGCCAGCAGCGTAGACACAAACACCGGGGAGCTGTTTTTT. Translation: CASSVDTNTGELFF.

The chain carries TRBV7-8 and TRBJ1-4, with D unresolved. The CDR3 totals 15 residues. The V gene lost 2 bases and the J gene lost 8 bases, with 15 bases spanning the gap. Germline CDR1 reads SGHVS; CDR2 reads FQNEAQ. The CDR3 nucleotides are TGTGCCAGCAGCTTAATCCGAGGACCGGAGGAAAAACTGTTTTTT. Protein product: CASSLIRGPEEKLFF.

Here the CDR3 DNA reads TGTGCCAGCAGCTTAGAGGTGTTGGGGGGCTATGGCTACACCTTC. Amino acid sequence: CASSLEVLGGYGYTF. This chain uses TRBV11-2 with TRBJ1-2, with D tentatively TRBD1 (5 bases). V was cut by 0 bases and J by 4 bases, with 12 bases left in between. Looked up from germline, CDR1 is SGHAT and CDR2 is FQNNGV. The CDR3 length is 15 residues.

The rearrangement links TRBV20-1 to TRBJ2-1, with D perhaps assigned TRBD1 or TRBD2 (5 bases each). Trimming took 1 base from V and 10 from J, leaving 20 bases between them. The germline V gene has CDR1 DFQATT and CDR2 SNEGSKA (reference sequence). The length of the CDR3 is 15 residues. The chain's CDR3 is CSARASEGLRDEQFF. In nucleotides, the CDR3 is TGCAGTGCTAGAGCCAGCGAGGGGCTCCGGGACGAGCAGTTCTTC.

CDR3 in amino acids: CASSLDGGGRQPQHF. The CDR3 DNA reads as TGCGCCAGCAGCTTGGATGGGGGCGGCCGGCAGCCCCAGCATTTT. This chain joins TRBV5-1 and TRBJ1-5; D possibly corresponds to TRBD1 (6 bases). Germline CDR1 reads SGHRS; CDR2 reads YFSETQ. The CDR3 covers 15 residues. Trimming removed 0 bases at V and 7 bases at J, with 14 bases between. The full variable domain, its missing parts supplied by reference TRBV5-1 and TRBJ1-5, is KAGVTQTPRYLIKTRGQQVTLSCSPISGHRSVSWYQQTPGQGLQFLFEYFSETQRNKGNFPGRFSGRQFSNSRSEMNVSTLELGDSALYLCASSLDGGGRQPQHFGDGTRLSIL.

This chain uses TRBV5-5 with TRBJ2-2; D is perhaps TRBD2 (5 bases). The length of the CDR3 is 15 residues. V was pared by 3 bases and J by 7 bases, with 16 bases between. Germline CDR1 and CDR2: SGHKS and YYEKEE (reference sequence). CDR3 sequence reads: CASSSVLANGGELFF. The CDR3 DNA reads as TGTGCCAGCAGCTCGGTCCTAGCTAACGGCGGGGAGCTGTTTTTT.

This chain links TRBV11-2 with TRBJ1-2; D is unclear. CDR3 length equals 13 residues. The V end was cut by 2 bases, the J end by 11 bases, with 15 bases between. Per the germline V gene, CDR1 is SGHAT and CDR2 is FQNNGV. For the CDR3, the DNA is TGTGCCAGCAGCTTACGTGACGCGACCGTTTACACCTTC. Translated, it gives CASSLRDATVYTF.

The genes are TRBV6-2 or TRBV6-3 and TRBJ1-3; D may be TRBD1 (6 bases). The CDR3 runs to 15 residues. Trimming took 4 bases from V and 0 from J, leaving 10 bases between them. Germline assignment: CDR1 MNHEY and CDR2 SVGEGT. The chain's CDR3 is CASSFSRGSGNTIYF. The CDR3 DNA sequence: TGTGCCAGCAGTTTTTCCAGGGGCTCTGGAAACACCATATATTTT.

This clonotype was detected only a few times. The CDR3 carries no conserved terminal phenylalanine or tryptophan, so it likely arises from a read error. It is unclear where the CDR3 begins or ends on the DNA, so no DNA is shown, and the CDR3 is as TCRdb lists it. The genes are TRBV28 and TRBJ2-3; TRBD2, the table's D call, lacks a check against the DNA. The germline CDR1 and CDR2 sequences are MDHEN and SYDVKM. The CDR3 comprises 16 residues, both ends counted. The CDR3 sequence: CASSPIGTSGRATPPR.

Only a few counts were recorded for this clonotype. J is TRBJ1-1 and V is TRBV10-3; tentative D call: TRBD1 (6 bases). Germline CDR1 and CDR2: ENHRY and SYGVKD. Trimming left V 4 bases short and J 2 bases short, with 11 bases between. The CDR3 contains 14 residues. The CDR3 nucleotides read TGTGCCATCAGTGGAGCAGGGGATAACACTGAAGCTTTCTTT. It translates to CAISGAGDNTEAFF.

This chain joins TRBV6-5 and TRBJ1-2, with D perhaps TRBD1 (5 bases). The germline V gene encodes CDR1 MNHEY and CDR2 SVGAGI. CDR3 length: 16 amino acids. V dropped 6 bases and J dropped 5 bases, with 22 bases sitting between them. CDR3 DNA: TGTGCCAGCAGCCTCTCCGAGACAGCTGACCTTTATGGCTACACCTTC. Protein: CASSLSETADLYGYTF.

The rearrangement joins TRBV4-2 to TRBJ2-7; maybe TRBD1 (5 bases). Trimming took 5 bases from V and 3 from J, leaving 11 bases between them. CDR3 size: 13 residues. Germline assignment: CDR1 LGHNA and CDR2 YNFKEQ. CDR3 nucleotide sequence: TGTGCCAGCAGCGACGACAGTAACTACGAGCAGTACTTC. It codes for CASSDDSNYEQYF.